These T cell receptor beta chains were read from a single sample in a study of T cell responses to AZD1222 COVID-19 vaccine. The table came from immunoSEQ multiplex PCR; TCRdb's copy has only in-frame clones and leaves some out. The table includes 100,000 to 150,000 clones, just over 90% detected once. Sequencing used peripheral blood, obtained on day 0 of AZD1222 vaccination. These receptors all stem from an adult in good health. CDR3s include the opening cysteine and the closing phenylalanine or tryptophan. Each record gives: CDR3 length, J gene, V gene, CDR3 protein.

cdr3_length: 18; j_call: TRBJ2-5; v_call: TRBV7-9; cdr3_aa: CASSTPSAGGPRQETQYF
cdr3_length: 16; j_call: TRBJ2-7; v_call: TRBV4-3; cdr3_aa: CASSQAGQAYSYEQYF
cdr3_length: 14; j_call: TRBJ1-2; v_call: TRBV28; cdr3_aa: CASTIFTGWYGYTF
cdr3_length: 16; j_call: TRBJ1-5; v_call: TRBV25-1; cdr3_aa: CASSPGRYHSNQPQHF
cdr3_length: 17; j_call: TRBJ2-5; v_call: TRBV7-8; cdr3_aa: CASSLKGGDPALETQYF
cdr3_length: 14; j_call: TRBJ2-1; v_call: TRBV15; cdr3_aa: CATSHDRGANEQFF
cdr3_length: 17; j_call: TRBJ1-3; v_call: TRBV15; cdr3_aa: CATSRGRSRMSGNTIYF
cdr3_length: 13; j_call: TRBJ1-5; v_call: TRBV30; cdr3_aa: CAWSNQFNQPQHF
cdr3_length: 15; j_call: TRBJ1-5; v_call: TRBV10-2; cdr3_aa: CASSEGNRYNQPQHF
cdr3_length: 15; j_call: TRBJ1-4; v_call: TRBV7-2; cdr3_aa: CASSLGGALNEKLFF
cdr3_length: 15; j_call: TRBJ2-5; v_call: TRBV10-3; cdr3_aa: CAISGTSGVQETQYF
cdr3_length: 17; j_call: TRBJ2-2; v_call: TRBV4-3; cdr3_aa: CASSQVVGAITTGELFF
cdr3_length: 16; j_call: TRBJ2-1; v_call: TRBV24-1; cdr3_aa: CATSDPGRGVDNEQFF
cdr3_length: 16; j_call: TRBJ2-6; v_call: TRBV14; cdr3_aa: CASRHHGGTGANVLTF
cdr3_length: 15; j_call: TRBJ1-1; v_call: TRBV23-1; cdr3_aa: CASSKNRDRDTEAFF
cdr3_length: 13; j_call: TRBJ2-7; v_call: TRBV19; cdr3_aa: CASSLKVHYEQYF
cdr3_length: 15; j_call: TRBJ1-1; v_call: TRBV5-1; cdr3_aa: CASSLEGQENTEAFF
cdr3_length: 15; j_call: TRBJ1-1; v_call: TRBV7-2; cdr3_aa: CASSLVPGMNTEAFF
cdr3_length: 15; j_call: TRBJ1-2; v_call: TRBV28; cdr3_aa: CASRDRVGFNYGYTF
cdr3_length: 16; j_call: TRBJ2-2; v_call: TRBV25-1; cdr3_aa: CASSERQGNLFGELFF
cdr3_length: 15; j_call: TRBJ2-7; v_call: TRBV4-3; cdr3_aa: CASSQDNSGGYEQYF
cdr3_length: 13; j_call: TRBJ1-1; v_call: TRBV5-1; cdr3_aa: CASSLAANTEAFF
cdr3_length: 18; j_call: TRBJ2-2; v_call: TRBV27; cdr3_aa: CASSLSLAGASNTGELFF
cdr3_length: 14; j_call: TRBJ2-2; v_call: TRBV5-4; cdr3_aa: CASSLGHYTGELFF
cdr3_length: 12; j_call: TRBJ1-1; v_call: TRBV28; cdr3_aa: CASSAGSTEAFF
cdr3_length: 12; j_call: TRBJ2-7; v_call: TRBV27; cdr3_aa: CASSFPSYEQYF
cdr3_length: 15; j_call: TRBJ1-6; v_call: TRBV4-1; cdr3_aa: CASSQDSRGESPLHF
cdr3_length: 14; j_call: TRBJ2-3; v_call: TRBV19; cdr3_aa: CARDRPGLRDTQYF
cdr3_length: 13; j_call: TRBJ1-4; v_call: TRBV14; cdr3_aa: CASSLRATEKLFF
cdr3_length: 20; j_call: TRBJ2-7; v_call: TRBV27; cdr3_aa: CASSLLGWGAGQGASYEQYF
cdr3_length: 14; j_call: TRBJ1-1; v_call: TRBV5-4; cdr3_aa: CASSPGLKNTEAFF
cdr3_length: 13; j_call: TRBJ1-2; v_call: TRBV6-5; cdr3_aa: CASSYPQAPGYTF
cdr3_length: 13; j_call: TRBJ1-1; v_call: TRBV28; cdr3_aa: CASSLGTADEAFF
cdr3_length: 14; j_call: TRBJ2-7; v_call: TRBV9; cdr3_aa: CASSSRGPAYEQYF
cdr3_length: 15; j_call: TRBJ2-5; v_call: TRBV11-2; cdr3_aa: CASSFRGGEEETQYF
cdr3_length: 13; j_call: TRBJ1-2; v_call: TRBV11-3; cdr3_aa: CASSSDASGGYTF
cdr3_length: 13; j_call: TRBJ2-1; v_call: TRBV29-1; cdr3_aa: CSVEGVRGPEQFF
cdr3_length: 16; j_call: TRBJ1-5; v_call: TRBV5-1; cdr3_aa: CASSLGQGGGNQPQHF
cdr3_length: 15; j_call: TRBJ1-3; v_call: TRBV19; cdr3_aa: CASSLVNHSGNTIYF
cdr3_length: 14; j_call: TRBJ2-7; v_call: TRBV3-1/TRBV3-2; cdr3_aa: CASSQGGVPHEQYF
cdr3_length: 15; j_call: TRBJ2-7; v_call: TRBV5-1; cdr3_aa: CASSPTGQGGNEQYF
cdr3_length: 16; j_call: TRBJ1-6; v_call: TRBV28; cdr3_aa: CASRPSFSSYNSPLHF
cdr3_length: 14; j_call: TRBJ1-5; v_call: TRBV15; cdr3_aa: CATRADRINQPQHF
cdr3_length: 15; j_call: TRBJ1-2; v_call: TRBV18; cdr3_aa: CASSPIIDRDEGYTF
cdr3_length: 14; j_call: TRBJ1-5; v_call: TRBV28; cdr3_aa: CASTKREGRKPQHF
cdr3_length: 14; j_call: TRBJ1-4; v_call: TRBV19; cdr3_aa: CASNRDGVGEKLFF
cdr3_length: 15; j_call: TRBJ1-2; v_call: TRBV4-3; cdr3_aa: CASSQDKSPRYGYTF
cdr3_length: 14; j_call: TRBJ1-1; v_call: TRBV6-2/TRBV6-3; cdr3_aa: CASSQMLGTGFVSF
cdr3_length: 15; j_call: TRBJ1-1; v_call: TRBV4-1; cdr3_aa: CASSLLFEGGTEAFF
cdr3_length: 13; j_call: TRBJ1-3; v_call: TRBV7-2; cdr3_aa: CASSLVPPNTIYF
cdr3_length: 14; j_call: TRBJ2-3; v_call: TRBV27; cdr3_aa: CASSFSHRGDTQYF
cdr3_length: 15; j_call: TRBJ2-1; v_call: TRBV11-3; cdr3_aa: CASSQEAGGGNEQFF
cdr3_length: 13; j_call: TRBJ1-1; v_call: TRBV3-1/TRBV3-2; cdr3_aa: CASSQDPVTEAFF
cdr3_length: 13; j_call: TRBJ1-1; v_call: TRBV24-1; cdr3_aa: CATSLTEGAEAFF
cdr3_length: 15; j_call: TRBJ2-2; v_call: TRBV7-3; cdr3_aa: CASSTSRGHSGELFF
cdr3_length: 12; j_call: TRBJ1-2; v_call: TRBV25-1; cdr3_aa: CASSEYNYGYTF
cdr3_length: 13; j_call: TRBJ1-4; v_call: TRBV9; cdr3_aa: CASSVTGNEKLFF
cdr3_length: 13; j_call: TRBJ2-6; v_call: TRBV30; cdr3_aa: CAWGGTGANVLTF
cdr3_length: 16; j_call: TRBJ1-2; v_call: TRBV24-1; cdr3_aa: CATSDSTGTEDYGYTF
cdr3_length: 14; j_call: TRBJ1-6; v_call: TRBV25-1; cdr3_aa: CASSGWTGSSPLHF